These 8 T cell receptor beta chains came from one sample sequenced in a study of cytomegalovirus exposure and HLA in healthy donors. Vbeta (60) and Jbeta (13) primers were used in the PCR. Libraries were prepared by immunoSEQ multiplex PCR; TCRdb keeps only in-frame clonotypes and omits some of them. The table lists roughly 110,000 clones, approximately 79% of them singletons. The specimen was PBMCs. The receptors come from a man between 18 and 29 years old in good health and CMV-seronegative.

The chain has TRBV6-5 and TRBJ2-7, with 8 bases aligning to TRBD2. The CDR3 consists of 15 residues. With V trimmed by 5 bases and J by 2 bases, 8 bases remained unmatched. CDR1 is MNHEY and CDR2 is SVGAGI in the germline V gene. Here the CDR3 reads CASSTSTGGAYEQYF. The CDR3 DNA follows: TGTGCCAGCAGTACGTCCACCGGGGGGGCCTACGAGCAGTACTTC.

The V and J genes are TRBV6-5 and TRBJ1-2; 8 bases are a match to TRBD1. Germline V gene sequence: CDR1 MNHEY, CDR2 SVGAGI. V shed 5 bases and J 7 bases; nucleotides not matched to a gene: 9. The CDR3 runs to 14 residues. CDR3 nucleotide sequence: TGTGCCAGCAGTAACGGACAGGGTGTGAGTGGCTACACCTTC. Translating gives CASSNGQGVSGYTF.

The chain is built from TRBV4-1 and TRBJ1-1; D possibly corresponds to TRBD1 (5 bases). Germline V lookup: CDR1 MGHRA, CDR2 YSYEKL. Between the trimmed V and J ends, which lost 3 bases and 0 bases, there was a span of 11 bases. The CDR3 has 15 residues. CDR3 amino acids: CASSHQGLLNTEAFF. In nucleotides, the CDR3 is TGCGCCAGCAGCCACCAGGGACTTTTGAACACTGAAGCTTTCTTT.

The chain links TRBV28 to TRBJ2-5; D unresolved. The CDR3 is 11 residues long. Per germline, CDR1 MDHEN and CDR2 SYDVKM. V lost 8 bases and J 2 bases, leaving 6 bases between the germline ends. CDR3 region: CASQKQETQYF. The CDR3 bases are TGTGCCAGCCAGAAGCAAGAGACCCAGTACTTC.

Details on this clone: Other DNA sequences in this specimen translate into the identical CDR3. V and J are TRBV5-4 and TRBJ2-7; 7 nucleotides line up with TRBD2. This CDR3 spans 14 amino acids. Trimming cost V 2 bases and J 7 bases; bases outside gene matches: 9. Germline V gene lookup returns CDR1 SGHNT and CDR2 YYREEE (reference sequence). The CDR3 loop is CASSFPPAGTEQYF. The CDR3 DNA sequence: TGTGCCAGCAGCTTCCCGCCAGCGGGGACGGAGCAGTACTTC.

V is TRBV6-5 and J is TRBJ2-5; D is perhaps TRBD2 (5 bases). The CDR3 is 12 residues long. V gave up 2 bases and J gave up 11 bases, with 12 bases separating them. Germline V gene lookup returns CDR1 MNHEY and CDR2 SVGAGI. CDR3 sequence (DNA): TGTGCCAGCAGTTACCCCCCCGGGGAGCAGTACTTC. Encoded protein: CASSYPPGEQYF.

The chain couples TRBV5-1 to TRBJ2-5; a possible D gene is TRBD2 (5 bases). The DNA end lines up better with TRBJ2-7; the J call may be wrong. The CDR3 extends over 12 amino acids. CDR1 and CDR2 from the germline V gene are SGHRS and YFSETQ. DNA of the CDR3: TGCGCCAGCAGCTTGGGGGCGGGCGAGCAGTACTTC. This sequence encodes CASSLGAGEQYF.

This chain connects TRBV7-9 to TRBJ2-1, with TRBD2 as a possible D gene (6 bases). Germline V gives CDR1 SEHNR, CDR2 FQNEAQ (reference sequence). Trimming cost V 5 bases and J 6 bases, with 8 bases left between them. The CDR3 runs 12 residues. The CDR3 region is CASSLRGNEQFF. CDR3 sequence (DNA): TGTGCCAGCAGCCTGCGGGGCAATGAGCAGTTCTTC.